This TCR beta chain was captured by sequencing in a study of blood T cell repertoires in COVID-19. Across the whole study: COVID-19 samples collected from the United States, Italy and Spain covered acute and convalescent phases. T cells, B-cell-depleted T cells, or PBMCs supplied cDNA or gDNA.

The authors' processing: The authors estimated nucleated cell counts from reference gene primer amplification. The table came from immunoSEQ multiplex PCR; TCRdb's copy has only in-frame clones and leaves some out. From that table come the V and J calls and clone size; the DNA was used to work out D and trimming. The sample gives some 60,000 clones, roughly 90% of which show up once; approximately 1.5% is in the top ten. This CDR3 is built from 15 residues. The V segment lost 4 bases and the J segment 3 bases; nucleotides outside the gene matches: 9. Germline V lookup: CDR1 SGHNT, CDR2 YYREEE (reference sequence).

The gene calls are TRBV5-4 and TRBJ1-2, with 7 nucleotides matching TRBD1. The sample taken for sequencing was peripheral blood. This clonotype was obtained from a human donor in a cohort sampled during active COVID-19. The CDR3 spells CASSRTGVGDYGYTF. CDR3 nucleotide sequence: TGTGCCAGCAGCCGAACAGGGGTGGGTGACTATGGCTACACCTTC.